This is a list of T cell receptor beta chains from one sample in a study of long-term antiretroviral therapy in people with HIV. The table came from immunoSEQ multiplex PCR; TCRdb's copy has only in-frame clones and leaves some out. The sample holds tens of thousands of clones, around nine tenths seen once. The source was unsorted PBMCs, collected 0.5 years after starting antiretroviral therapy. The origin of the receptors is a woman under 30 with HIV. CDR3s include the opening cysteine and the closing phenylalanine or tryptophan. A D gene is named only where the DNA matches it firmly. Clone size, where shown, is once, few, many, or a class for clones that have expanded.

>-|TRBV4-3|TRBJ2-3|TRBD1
TGCGCCAGCAGCCGCTCGACAGGGGGCGCAGATACGCAGTATTTT
CASSRSTGGADTQYF
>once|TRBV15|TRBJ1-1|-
TGTGCCACCAGCCGTGGAAGGGCAGCGGCTGAAGCTTTCTTT
CATSRGRAAAEAFF
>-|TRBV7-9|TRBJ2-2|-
TGTGCCAGCAGCTTATGGGGAAAACCCGGGGAGCTGTTTTTT
CASSLWGKPGELFF
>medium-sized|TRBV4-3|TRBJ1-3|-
TGCGCCAGCAGCCAAGAGCTGGACAGCGATTTCGACACCATATATTTT
CASSQELDSDFDTIYF
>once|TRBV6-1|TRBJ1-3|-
TGTGCCAGCATATACAGCTCTGGAAACACCATATATTTT
CASIYSSGNTIYF
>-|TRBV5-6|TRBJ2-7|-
TGTGCCAGCACCGCGGGGGCATTTTCCTACGAGCAGTACTTC
CASTAGAFSYEQYF
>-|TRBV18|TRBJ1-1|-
TGTGCCAGCTCACCACAGGGGCCCGCTGAAGCTTTCTTT
CASSPQGPAEAFF
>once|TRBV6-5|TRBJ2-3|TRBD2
TGTGCCAGCAGTTATTGGGGGAGGGCCCTGGATACGCAGTATTTT
CASSYWGRALDTQYF
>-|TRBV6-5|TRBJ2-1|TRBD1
TGTGCCAGCAGCCTGGGACAGTCCATGGATGAGCAGTTCTTC
CASSLGQSMDEQFF
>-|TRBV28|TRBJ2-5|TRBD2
TGTGCCAGCAGTCCGCCGGGAGGCGCGGGTAGATTAGAGACCCAGTACTTC
CASSPPGGAGRLETQYF
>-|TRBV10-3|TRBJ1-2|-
TGTGCCATCAGTGAGCGGGGGACAAGCTATGGCTACACCTTC
CAISERGTSYGYTF
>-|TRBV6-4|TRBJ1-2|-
TGTGCCAGCAGTGACGTGGGGCGAGGCTATGGCTACACCTTC
CASSDVGRGYGYTF
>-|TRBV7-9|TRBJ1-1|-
TGTGCCAGCAGCTTCGATGTGTACACTGAAGCTTTCTTT
CASSFDVYTEAFF
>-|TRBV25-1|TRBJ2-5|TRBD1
TGTGCCAGCGGAGTACAGGGGTGGATGGAGACCCAGTACTTC
CASGVQGWMETQYF
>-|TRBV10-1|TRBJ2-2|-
TGCGCCAGCAGTAAGACTAGACCCACCGGGGAGCTGTTTTTT
CASSKTRPTGELFF
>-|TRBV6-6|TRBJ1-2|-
TGTGCCAGCAGTCCCGCCCGGCAGGAAGGCTACACCTTC
CASSPARQEGYTF
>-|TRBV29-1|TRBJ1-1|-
TGCAGCGTTGACTGGGGGGACACTGAAGCTTTCTTT
CSVDWGDTEAFF
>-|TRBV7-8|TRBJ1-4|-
TGTGCCAGCAGCTTCGGGGGGGGTGAAAAACTGTTTTTT
CASSFGGGEKLFF
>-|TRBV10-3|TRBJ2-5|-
TGTGCCATCAGTAGCGGCCAAGAGACCCAGTACTTC
CAISSGQETQYF
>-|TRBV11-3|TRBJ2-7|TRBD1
TGTGCCAGCAGCTTAGGGACAGGGCCCTCCTACGAGCAGTACTTC
CASSLGTGPSYEQYF
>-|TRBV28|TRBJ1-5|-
TGTGCCAGCAGCTTCGTGGGGGGCAATCAGCCCCAGCATTTT
CASSFVGGNQPQHF
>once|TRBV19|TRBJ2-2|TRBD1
TGTGCCAGTAGTATTCAGGGGGACACCGGGGAGCTGTTTTTT
CASSIQGDTGELFF
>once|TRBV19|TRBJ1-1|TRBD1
TGTGCCAGTCGACAGGGATTGGTGACCACTGAAGCTTTCTTT
CASRQGLVTTEAFF
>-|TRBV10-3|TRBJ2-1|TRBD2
TGTGCCATCAGTGCGTTCAACCCGGGACTAGCGGATTACAATGAGCAGTTCTTC
CAISAFNPGLADYNEQFF
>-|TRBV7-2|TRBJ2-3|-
TGTGCCAGCAGCTTAGATCGGGGAACAGATACGCAGTATTTT
CASSLDRGTDTQYF
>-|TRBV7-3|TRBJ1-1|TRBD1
TGTGCCAGCTCGGACAGGTTGAACACTGAAGCTTTCTTT
CASSDRLNTEAFF
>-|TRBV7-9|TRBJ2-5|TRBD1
TGTGCCAGCAGCAGGGGGACAGGGGGAAGGGAGACCCAGTACTTC
CASSRGTGGRETQYF
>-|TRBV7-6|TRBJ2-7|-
TGTGCCAGCAGCTTAGGGGGGACTGGCGGGACCATTTTCTACGAGCAGTACTTC
CASSLGGTGGTIFYEQYF
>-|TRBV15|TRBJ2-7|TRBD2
TGTGCCACCAGCAGAGAGAGAACGGGAGGGCCGTCAGGCGAGCAGTACTTC
CATSRERTGGPSGEQYF
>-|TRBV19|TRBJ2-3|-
TGTGCCAGTAGTAGTAAGCCCAGCAGAGGGGATACGCAGTATTTT
CASSSKPSRGDTQYF
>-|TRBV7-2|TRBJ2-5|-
TGTGCCAGCAGCTTCCCGGGACGAACAGAGACCCAGTACTTC
CASSFPGRTETQYF
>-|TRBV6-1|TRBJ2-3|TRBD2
TGTGCCAGCAGTGCGTATAGCGGGAGTTATACAGATACGCAGTATTTT
CASSAYSGSYTDTQYF
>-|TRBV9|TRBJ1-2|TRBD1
TGTGCCAGCAGCGTCAGCGACCGGGACAGGGTCACTGGCTACACCTTC
CASSVSDRDRVTGYTF
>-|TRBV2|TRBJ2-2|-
TGTGCCAGCACCGGACAAACCCCGAACACCGGGGAGCTGTTTTTT
CASTGQTPNTGELFF
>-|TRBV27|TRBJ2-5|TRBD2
TGTGCCAGCAGTTCGGGAATAGCGGGAGGGCCGCGGGGGACCCAGTACTTC
CASSSGIAGGPRGTQYF
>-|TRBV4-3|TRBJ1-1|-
TGCGCCAGCAGCCAAGGGCCCCCAGGGATAATGAACACTGAAGCTTTCTTT
CASSQGPPGIMNTEAFF
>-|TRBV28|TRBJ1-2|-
TGTGCCAGCAGTGGGGGGGACGGACTGAACTATGGCTACACCTTC
CASSGGDGLNYGYTF
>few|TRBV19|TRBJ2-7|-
TGTGCCAGTAGTATCCGGGGTCCGGGCGAGCAGTACTTC
CASSIRGPGEQYF
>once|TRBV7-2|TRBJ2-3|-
TGTGCCAGCAGCTGGGACTTCACAGATACGCAGTATTTT
CASSWDFTDTQYF
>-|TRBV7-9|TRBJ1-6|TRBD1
TGTGCCAGCAGCTTAGAAGGGACAGGGTTGAATTCACCCCTCCACTTT
CASSLEGTGLNSPLHF
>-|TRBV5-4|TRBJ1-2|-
TGTGCCAGCAGCCCCGGGGGGAACTATGGCTACACCTTC
CASSPGGNYGYTF
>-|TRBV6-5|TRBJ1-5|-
TGTGCCAGCAGAATCGGGGGTTACAGCAATCAGCCCCAGCATTTT
CASRIGGYSNQPQHF
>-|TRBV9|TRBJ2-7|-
TGTGCCTTTCAACTCTTAGCCTACGAGCAGTACTTC
CAFQLLAYEQYF
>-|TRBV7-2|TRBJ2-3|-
TGTGCCAGCAGCTTCAGCACAGATACGCAGTATTTT
CASSFSTDTQYF
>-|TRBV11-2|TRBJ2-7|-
TGTGCCAGCAGCTTAGCTGGGTCTAGACAGCGAGCCCACGAGCAGTACTTC
CASSLAGSRQRAHEQYF
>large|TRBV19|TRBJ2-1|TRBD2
TGTGCCAGTAGTCAAACTAGCGGGAGCTTCGATGAGCAGTTCTTC
CASSQTSGSFDEQFF